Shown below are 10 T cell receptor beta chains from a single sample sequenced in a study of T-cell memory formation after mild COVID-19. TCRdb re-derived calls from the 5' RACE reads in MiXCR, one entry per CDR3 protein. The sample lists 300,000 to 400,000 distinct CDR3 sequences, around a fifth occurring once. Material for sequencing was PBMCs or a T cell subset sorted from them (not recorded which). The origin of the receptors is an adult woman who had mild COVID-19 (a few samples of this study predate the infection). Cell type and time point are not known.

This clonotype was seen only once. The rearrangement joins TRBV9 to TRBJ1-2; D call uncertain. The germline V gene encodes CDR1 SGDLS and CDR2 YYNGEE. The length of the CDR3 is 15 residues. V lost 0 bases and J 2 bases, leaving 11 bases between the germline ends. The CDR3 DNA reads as TGTGCCAGCAGCGTAGCCCTTTCGAAGAACTATGGCTACACCTTC. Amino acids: CASSVALSKNYGYTF. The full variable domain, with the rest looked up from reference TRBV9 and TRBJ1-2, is DSGVTQTPKHLITATGQRVTLRCSPRSGDLSVYWYQQSLDQGLQFLIQYYNGEERAKGNILERFSAQQFPDLHSELNLSSLELGDSALYFCASSVALSKNYGYTFGSGTRLTVV.

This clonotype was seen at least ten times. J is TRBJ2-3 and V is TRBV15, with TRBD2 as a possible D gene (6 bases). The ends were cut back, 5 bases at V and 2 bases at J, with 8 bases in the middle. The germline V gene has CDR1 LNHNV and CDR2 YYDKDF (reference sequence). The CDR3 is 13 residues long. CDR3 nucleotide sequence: TGTGCCACCAGCTGGACTATCACAGATACGCAGTATTTT. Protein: CATSWTITDTQYF.

The CDR3, as DNA: TGCAGTGCCCTGGGGGCGACCGCGAATAGCAATCAGCCCCAGCATTTT. As protein: CSALGATANSNQPQHF. The V and J genes are TRBV20-1 and TRBJ1-5; D is perhaps TRBD1 (6 bases). CDR3 length equals 16 residues. V lost 6 bases to trimming and J lost 0 bases, with 18 bases between them. In germline, CDR1 is DFQATT, CDR2 SNEGSKA (reference sequence).

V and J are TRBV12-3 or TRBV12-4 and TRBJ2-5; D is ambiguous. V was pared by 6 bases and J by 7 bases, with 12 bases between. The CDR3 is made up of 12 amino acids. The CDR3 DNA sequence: TGTGCCAGCAGCACGGGTCTGCCGACCCAGTACTTC. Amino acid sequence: CASSTGLPTQYF.

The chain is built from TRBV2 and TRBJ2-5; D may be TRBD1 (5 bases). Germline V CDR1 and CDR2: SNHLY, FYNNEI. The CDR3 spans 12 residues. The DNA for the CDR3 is TGTGCGGCAGGGATTAACCAAGAGACCCAGTACTTC. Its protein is CAAGINQETQYF.

The CDR3 DNA is TGTGCCAGCTCACCGCAGGACAGCCACAAAAACATTCAGTACTTC. Residues: CASSPQDSHKNIQYF. J is TRBJ2-4 and V is TRBV18; D possibly corresponds to TRBD1 (6 bases). V dropped 3 bases and J dropped 3 bases, with 12 bases sitting between them. CDR3 length: 15 residues. The V gene's germline CDR1 is KGHSH and CDR2 LQKENI.

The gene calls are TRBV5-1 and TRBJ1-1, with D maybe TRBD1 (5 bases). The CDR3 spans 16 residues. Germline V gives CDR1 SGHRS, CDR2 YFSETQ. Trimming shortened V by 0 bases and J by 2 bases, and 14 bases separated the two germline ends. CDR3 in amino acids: CASSLEAGVLNTEAFF. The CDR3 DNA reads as TGCGCCAGCAGCTTGGAAGCGGGGGTGCTTAACACTGAAGCTTTCTTT.

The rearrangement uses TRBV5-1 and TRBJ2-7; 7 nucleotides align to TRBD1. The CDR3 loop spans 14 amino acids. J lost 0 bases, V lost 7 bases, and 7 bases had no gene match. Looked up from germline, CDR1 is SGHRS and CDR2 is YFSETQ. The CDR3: CASHDRASSYEQYF. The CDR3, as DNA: TGCGCCAGCCATGACAGGGCTAGCTCCTACGAGCAGTACTTC.

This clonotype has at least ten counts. This chain's CDR3 is CASSLGGRGDTQYF. CDR3 DNA: TGTGCCAGCAGCTTGGGCGGGAGGGGAGATACGCAGTATTTT. The chain carries TRBV5-4 and TRBJ2-3; TRBD2 matches at 9 bases. Per the germline V gene, CDR1 is SGHNT and CDR2 is YYREEE (reference sequence). There are 14 residues in the CDR3. V lost 0 bases and J lost 5; bases outside the gene matches: 1.

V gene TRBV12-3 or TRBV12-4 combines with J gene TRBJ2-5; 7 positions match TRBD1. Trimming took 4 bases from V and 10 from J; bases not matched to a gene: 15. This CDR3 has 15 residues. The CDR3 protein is CASSSSTAQGYDQYF. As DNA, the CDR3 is TGTGCCAGCAGTTCCAGTACGGCACAGGGGTACGACCAGTACTTC.